The 24 T cell receptor beta chains below were found in one sample sequenced in a study of cytomegalovirus exposure and HLA in healthy donors. PCR employed 60 Vbeta and 13 Jbeta primers. Profiled with immunoSEQ multiplex PCR; TCRdb holds only in-frame clones, not every one. The table records 140,000 or so clones, around 75% of them present only once. Sample: PBMCs. The receptor set was obtained from a female donor in good health and CMV-seronegative.

This chain links TRBV6-1 with TRBJ2-5; possibly TRBD2 for D (7 bases). Germline V lookup: CDR1 MNHNS, CDR2 SASEGT. V lost 4 bases, J lost 1 base, and 13 bases lay in between. CDR3 length: 15 residues. CDR3 nucleotide sequence: TGTGCCAGCAGTGGGGGCGGGGGCTTCCAAGAGACCCAGTACTTC. This codes for CASSGGGGFQETQYF.

The chain is built from TRBV5-1 and TRBJ1-1; D ambiguous. Germline V CDR1 and CDR2: SGHRS, YFSETQ. CDR3 length equals 14 residues. V was trimmed by 9 bases and J by 6 bases, leaving 21 bases between them. CDR3 bases: TGCGCCAACAGATACAGAACGGGTAGCGCTGAAGCTTTCTTT. As protein: CANRYRTGSAEAFF.

The chain combines TRBV19 with TRBJ2-7, with 8 bases that match TRBD2. Germline V lookup: CDR1 LNHDA, CDR2 SQIVND (reference sequence). The CDR3 has 12 residues. The J segment lost 3 bases and the V segment lost 9 bases, leaving 4 bases of the junction unmatched. CDR3 DNA sequence: TGTGCCAGGTCCGGGGGGGACTACGAGCAGTACTTC. This encodes CARSGGDYEQYF.

V usage is TRBV7-9 and J usage is TRBJ1-1; no reliable D call. Trimming cost V 5 bases and J 1 base, with 11 bases left between them. This CDR3 comprises 14 residues. Germline V gene sequence: CDR1 SEHNR, CDR2 FQNEAQ (reference sequence). The CDR3 sequence: CASSPGEQNTEAFF. The CDR3 DNA sequence: TGTGCCAGCAGCCCCGGGGAGCAGAACACTGAAGCTTTCTTT.

The chain joins TRBV5-4 to TRBJ2-7; perhaps TRBD2 as D (6 bases). In germline, CDR1 is SGHNT, CDR2 YYREEE (reference sequence). The CDR3 runs 14 residues. Trimming shortened V by 2 bases and J by 2 bases, and 11 bases separated the two germline ends. CDR3 nucleotide sequence: TGTGCCAGCAGCTTATATGGCGGGACCTACGAGCAGTACTTC. Its protein is CASSLYGGTYEQYF.

This chain uses TRBV30 with TRBJ1-1; 9 nucleotides line up with TRBD1. V was pared by 1 base and J by 1 base, with 1 base of the junction left unmatched. The CDR3 has 14 amino acids. Germline V CDR1 and CDR2: GTSNPN, SVGIG (reference sequence). Written as DNA, the CDR3 is TGTGCCTGGAGTGCGGACAGGGGGAACACTGAAGCTTTCTTT. Protein sequence: CAWSADRGNTEAFF.

The chain joins TRBV27 to TRBJ2-7; TRBD2 agrees at 8 bases. The CDR3 sequence is 15 residues long. The V and J ends lost 7 bases and 2 bases, in that order; junction bases with no gene match: 10. CDR1 is MNHEY, CDR2 SMNVEV, per germline (reference sequence). CDR3 residues: CASTPRAGVPYEQYF. The CDR3 DNA reads TGTGCCAGCACCCCGAGAGCGGGAGTTCCCTACGAGCAGTACTTC.

The chain combines TRBV5-5 with TRBJ2-3, with D perhaps TRBD1 (6 bases). Germline-derived CDR1 and CDR2 are SGHKS and YYEKEE (reference sequence). The CDR3 length is 15 residues. The V end lost 1 base, the J end lost 2 bases, and 11 bases lay between the germline ends. The CDR3 coding sequence is TGTGCCAGCAGCTTGTATGCAGGGGCCACAGATACGCAGTATTTT. Translating it yields CASSLYAGATDTQYF. Together with reference TRBV5-5 and TRBJ2-3, the CDR3 gives the full variable domain: DAGVTQSPTHLIKTRGQQVTLRCSPISGHKSVSWYQQVLGQGPQFIFQYYEKEERGRGNFPDRFSARQFPNYSSELNVNALLLGDSALYLCASSLYAGATDTQYFGPGTRLTVL.

V is TRBV5-4 and J is TRBJ2-2; a possible D gene is TRBD2 (5 bases). The V gene lost 4 bases and the J gene lost 4 bases, with 11 bases spanning the gap. The germline CDR1 and CDR2 sequences are SGHNT and YYREEE (reference sequence). CDR3 length: 14 residues. The CDR3 reads CASSRTPTTGELFF. In nucleotides, the CDR3 is TGTGCCAGCAGCCGGACTCCTACCACCGGGGAGCTGTTTTTT.

This chain connects TRBV28 to TRBJ2-7; 9 positions agree with TRBD2. Per the germline V gene, CDR1 is MDHEN and CDR2 is SYDVKM. The CDR3 sequence is 16 residues long. Trimming took 8 bases from V and 2 from J; bases not matched to a gene: 13. CDR3 loop: CASQALPGLAPYEQYF. The CDR3 DNA follows: TGTGCCAGCCAGGCCCTCCCGGGACTAGCACCCTACGAGCAGTACTTC. Supplemented by reference TRBV28 and TRBJ2-7, the full variable domain reads DVKVTQSSRYLVKRTGEKVFLECVQDMDHENMFWYRQDPGLGLRLIYFSYDVKMKEKGDIPEGYSVSREKKERFSLILESASTNQTSMYLCASQALPGLAPYEQYFGPGTRLTVT.

The chain carries TRBV25-1 and TRBJ1-4, with D possibly being TRBD1 (6 bases). Deletions cut 7 bases from V and 4 bases from J, with 10 bases between. Germline assignment: CDR1 MGHDK and CDR2 SYGVNS. CDR3 length equals 13 residues. The CDR3, as DNA: TGTGCCAGCACAGGGGATCATAATGAAAAACTGTTTTTT. This sequence encodes CASTGDHNEKLFF.

The chain carries TRBV5-6 and TRBJ2-7; the match to TRBD1 covers 9 bases. CDR1 and CDR2 from the germline V gene are SGHDT and YYEEEE. Trimming removed 0 bases from V and 2 bases from J; junction bases left unmatched: 3. The CDR3 is 15 amino acids. The CDR3, as DNA: TGTGCCAGCAGCTTGGGACAGGGGGTAGCCTACGAGCAGTACTTC. Residues: CASSLGQGVAYEQYF.

This clone was seen more than once but under ten times. The chain is built from TRBV2 and TRBJ1-4; tentatively, D is TRBD1 (5 bases). V was pared by 2 bases and J by 4 bases, with 8 bases between. The CDR3 is made up of 14 amino acids. Germline V gene data show CDR1 as SNHLY and CDR2 as FYNNEI. Written as DNA, the CDR3 is TGTGCCAGCAGTGAAACCAGGGTTAATGAAAAACTGTTTTTT. Its translation: CASSETRVNEKLFF. Full variable domain (remainder filled in from reference TRBV2 and TRBJ1-4): EPEVTQTPSHQVTQMGQEVILRCVPISNHLYFYWYRQILGQKVEFLVSFYNNEISEKSEIFDDQFSVERPDGSNFTLKIRSTKLEDSAMYFCASSETRVNEKLFFGSGTQLSVL.

V usage is TRBV28 and J usage is TRBJ2-7, with TRBD1 matching over 7 bases. Germline CDR1 is MDHEN and CDR2 is SYDVKM. CDR3 size: 12 residues. V shed 8 bases and J 2 bases; nucleotides not matched to a gene: 3. CDR3 nucleotide sequence: TGTGCCAGCGGGGGACAGACCTACGAGCAGTACTTC. Translating gives CASGGQTYEQYF.

The gene calls are TRBV19 and TRBJ1-4, with a tentative D call TRBD1 (5 bases). V was pared by 6 bases and J by 8 bases, with 13 bases between. This CDR3 has 13 amino acids. In germline, CDR1 is LNHDA, CDR2 SQIVND (reference sequence). The CDR3 bases are TGTGCCAGTAGGCATGGGGCGGTAGAAAAACTGTTTTTT. Translating it yields CASRHGAVEKLFF.

The count of this clone is one. V and J are TRBV6-1 and TRBJ2-6, with D uncertain. Germline CDR1 reads MNHNS; CDR2 reads SASEGT. Deletions cut 6 bases from V and 0 bases from J, with 9 bases between. CDR3 length: 15 amino acids. The CDR3: CASRTRFSGANVLTF. The DNA for the CDR3 is TGTGCCAGCAGAACCAGGTTCTCTGGGGCCAACGTCCTGACTTTC.

The chain is built from TRBV13 and TRBJ1-1; 7 bases are a match to TRBD1. The CDR3 totals 15 residues. The germline V gene encodes CDR1 PRHDT and CDR2 FYEKMQ (reference sequence). The V segment lost 3 bases and the J segment 1 base; nucleotides outside the gene matches: 5. The CDR3 loop reads CASSFTGQKNTEAFF. Written as DNA, the CDR3 is TGTGCCAGCAGCTTTACGGGACAGAAGAACACTGAAGCTTTCTTT.

The J gene is TRBJ1-4, the V gene TRBV30; tentatively, D is TRBD1 (5 bases). The CDR3 has 14 amino acids. V dropped 0 bases and J dropped 7 bases, with 12 bases sitting between them. Per the germline V gene, CDR1 is GTSNPN and CDR2 is SVGIG (reference sequence). Here the CDR3 reads CAWSVGLVAEKLFF. The CDR3 DNA sequence: TGTGCCTGGAGTGTGGGGCTAGTTGCTGAAAAACTGTTTTTT.

The chain carries TRBV7-2 and TRBJ2-2; 14 nucleotides align to TRBD2. The CDR3 extends over 18 amino acids. J was trimmed by 7 bases and V by 5 bases; bases with no gene match: 12. Looked up from germline, CDR1 is SGHTA and CDR2 is FQGNSA. For the CDR3, the DNA is TGTGCCAGCAGCCCCCGACTAGCGGGAGGGCCCTATCACGGGGAGCTGTTTTTT. Protein sequence: CASSPRLAGGPYHGELFF.

V and J are TRBV6-5 and TRBJ2-7; 8 bases are a match to TRBD2. V was pared by 1 base and J by 3 bases, with 2 bases of the junction left unmatched. This CDR3 is built from 14 residues. Germline CDR1 and CDR2: MNHEY and SVGAGI. In DNA, the CDR3 is TGTGCCAGCAGTTACTTACTAGCGGTCTACGAGCAGTACTTC. It translates to CASSYLLAVYEQYF.

J is TRBJ2-7 and V is TRBV6-1; TRBD1 agrees at 7 bases. CDR3 length: 14 amino acids. Germline lookup yields CDR1 MNHNS and CDR2 SASEGT. The V and J ends lost 6 bases and 5 bases, in that order; junction bases with no gene match: 10. The CDR3 region is CASSGTVPPHEQYF. The DNA for the CDR3 is TGTGCCAGCAGCGGGACAGTCCCACCCCACGAGCAGTACTTC.

V usage is TRBV9 and J usage is TRBJ2-5, with D possibly being TRBD2 (5 bases). The CDR3 has 16 amino acids. Looked up from germline, CDR1 is SGDLS and CDR2 is YYNGEE. Trimming cost V 0 bases and J 3 bases, with 15 bases left between them. The DNA for the CDR3 is TGTGCCAGCAGCGTAGGACCAGCGGTAACAGAAGAGACCCAGTACTTC. Translating gives CASSVGPAVTEETQYF.

V usage is TRBV6-5 and J usage is TRBJ2-1; 15 nucleotides match TRBD2. V shed 6 bases and J 7 bases; nucleotides not matched to a gene: 4. CDR1 MNHEY and CDR2 SVGAGI come from the germline V gene. The CDR3 consists of 15 residues. The CDR3 bases are TGTGCCAGCAGGTGGACTAGCGGGAGGGGGAATGAGCAGTTCTTC. Its protein product is CASRWTSGRGNEQFF.

CDR3 amino acids: CASREQGSYEQYF. In DNA form, the CDR3 reads TGTGCCAGCAGGGAACAGGGGTCCTACGAGCAGTACTTC. This sequence joins TRBV27 and TRBJ2-7; the match to TRBD1 covers 7 bases. Germline CDR1 is MNHEY and CDR2 is SMNVEV (reference sequence). V lost 6 bases to trimming and J lost 1 base; unmatched junction nucleotides: 3. The CDR3 runs to 13 residues.